The 30 T cell receptor beta chains given below trace back to one sample, sequenced in a study of CD8 T cell repertoires and HIV-1 epitope variants. The antigens for these receptors are not known. This table comes from immunoSEQ multiplex PCR, and its TCRdb copy is limited to in-frame clones, with some not included. The sample consists of roughly 4,800 clones, over 60% of them appearing once. Sequencing was done on a sample of cultured CD8+ T cells derived from PBMCs. All receptors derive from a male donor with HIV.

The rearrangement joins TRBV5-6 to TRBJ1-2; D might be TRBD1 (5 bases). Germline values: CDR1 SGHDT, CDR2 YYEEEE. Trimming removed 2 bases at V and 5 bases at J, with 16 bases between. The CDR3 loop spans 15 amino acids. CDR3 DNA sequence: TGTGCCAGCAGCTTTGTTGACGGGGCGCGGTATGGCTACACCTTC. Protein product: CASSFVDGARYGYTF.

This clone was picked up a small number of times. J is TRBJ2-7 and V is TRBV19; D is ambiguous. The germline CDR1 and CDR2 sequences are LNHDA and SQIVND (reference sequence). V dropped 1 base and J dropped 1 base, with 11 bases sitting between them. The CDR3 extends over 15 amino acids. The CDR3 region is CASSIGQIRSYEQYF. CDR3 bases: TGTGCCAGTAGTATAGGTCAAATCAGGTCCTACGAGCAGTACTTC.

This rearrangement joins TRBV5-1 to TRBJ2-3, with 11 nucleotides matching TRBD2. Germline V gives CDR1 SGHRS, CDR2 YFSETQ. CDR3 length: 15 amino acids. J was trimmed by 1 base and V by 5 bases; bases with no gene match: 3. CDR3 nucleotides: TGCGCCAGCAGAACGACTAGCGGGGGCACAGATACGCAGTATTTT. Translating it yields CASRTTSGGTDTQYF.

This clone has only a few counts. The rearrangement uses TRBV4-2 and TRBJ2-7; D unclear. Germline assignment: CDR1 LGHNA and CDR2 YNFKEQ. V dropped 0 bases and J dropped 1 base, with 10 bases sitting between them. The CDR3 covers 15 residues. This CDR3 reads CASSQEGLGSYEQYF. CDR3 sequence (DNA): TGTGCCAGCAGCCAAGAGGGCCTGGGGTCCTACGAGCAGTACTTC.

The chain uses TRBV11-2 and TRBJ1-1; D is perhaps TRBD1 (5 bases). The CDR3 spans 15 residues. Trimming removed 0 bases from V and 5 bases from J, with 13 bases in between. The germline gives CDR1 SGHAT, CDR2 FQNNGV. CDR3 amino acids: CASSLDWQGRTEAFF. As DNA, the CDR3 is TGTGCCAGCAGCTTAGATTGGCAGGGAAGGACTGAAGCTTTCTTT.

In regard to this clone: Being one base from a much bigger clone, this may be a read error. Other DNA sequences in the same sample also yield this CDR3. The rearrangement joins TRBV7-9 to TRBJ1-5, with D tentatively TRBD1 (5 bases). The CDR3 extends over 12 amino acids. Germline V lookup: CDR1 SEHNR, CDR2 FQNEAQ (reference sequence). The V gene lost 6 bases and the J gene lost 6 bases, with 9 bases spanning the gap. CDR3 loop: CASRAGTQPQHF. CDR3 DNA: TGTGCCAGCAGAGCAGGGACTCAGCCCCAGCATTTT.

The chain uses TRBV19 and TRBJ2-3, with 12 bases identical to TRBD2. CDR1 is LNHDA, CDR2 SQIVND, per germline (reference sequence). Losses at the gene ends were 6 bases for V and 5 bases for J; bases not matched to a gene: 3. The CDR3 consists of 14 residues. This chain's CDR3 is CASRRTSGEDTQYF. CDR3 DNA: TGTGCCAGTAGAAGGACTAGCGGGGAAGATACGCAGTATTTT.

This clone was observed a handful of times. V gene TRBV10-3 combines with J gene TRBJ1-5; 7 bases agree with TRBD1. This CDR3 contains 15 residues. With V trimmed by 2 bases and J by 1 base, 2 bases remained unmatched. CDR1 and CDR2 (germline): ENHRY, SYGVKD. CDR3 sequence reads: CAISEAGGSNQPQHF. CDR3 DNA sequence: TGTGCCATCAGTGAGGCAGGGGGAAGCAATCAGCCCCAGCATTTT.

This clone was seen once. The chain joins TRBV9 to TRBJ1-4; 10 bases map to TRBD1. V lost 3 bases and J lost 4; bases outside the gene matches: 0. Germline CDR1 and CDR2: SGDLS and YYNGEE. The CDR3 has 14 amino acids. The CDR3 nucleotides are TGTGCCAGCAGCGGGACAGGGGGTAATGAAAAACTGTTTTTT. Protein sequence: CASSGTGGNEKLFF.

V is TRBV5-1 and J is TRBJ2-7; 7 bases match TRBD2. CDR1 is SGHRS, CDR2 YFSETQ, per germline. J lost 4 bases, V lost 0 bases, and 13 bases had no gene match. The CDR3 spans 17 residues. The CDR3 DNA is TGCGCCAGCAGCTTGGGCCCAATAGCGGGCAACAGATACGAGCAGTACTTC. Protein sequence: CASSLGPIAGNRYEQYF.

The V and J genes are TRBV5-1 and TRBJ2-5, with D possibly called TRBD1 or TRBD2 (6 bases each). The end of the DNA is better explained by TRBJ2-7, so the J call may be wrong. The CDR3 is made up of 15 amino acids. Germline loops: CDR1 SGHRS, CDR2 YFSETQ. The CDR3 region is CASSAYGGSVYEQYF. In DNA, the CDR3 is TGCGCCAGCAGCGCTTACGGGGGCTCGGTTTACGAGCAGTACTTC.

The chain is built from TRBV4-3 and TRBJ1-6; no clear D. This CDR3 is 19 amino acids long. The germline gives CDR1 LGHNA, CDR2 YSLEER. Deletions cut 0 bases from V and 7 bases from J, with 22 bases between. The DNA of the CDR3 is TGCGCCAGCAGCCAAGATCTCGGTGCGGACCGAAGAGAGAATTCACCCCTCCACTTT. Encoded protein: CASSQDLGADRRENSPLHF.

The chain links TRBV2 to TRBJ2-7; D remains unclear. V lost 2 bases and J 7 bases, leaving 9 bases between the germline ends. CDR1 is SNHLY and CDR2 is FYNNEI in the germline V gene. The CDR3 runs 12 residues. The CDR3 loop is CASSESVREQYF. CDR3 nucleotides: TGTGCCAGCAGTGAAAGCGTTAGGGAGCAGTACTTC.

The chain employs TRBV7-9 and TRBJ2-2; perhaps TRBD2 as D (5 bases). In germline, CDR1 is SEHNR, CDR2 FQNEAQ (reference sequence). Trimming cost V 4 bases and J 4 bases, with 7 bases left between them. The CDR3 is made up of 13 amino acids. This CDR3 is CASSSTSTGELFF. The CDR3 region has the DNA TGTGCCAGCAGCTCCACTAGCACCGGGGAGCTGTTTTTT.

The J gene is TRBJ1-2, the V gene TRBV4-3; the D is unclear. CDR1 LGHNA and CDR2 YSLEER come from the germline V gene. Trimming pared 0 bases from V and 5 bases from J, leaving 19 bases between. The CDR3 totals 17 residues. CDR3 DNA sequence: TGCGCCAGCAGCCAAGATCGCAACGGTCAGATCCTTTATGGCTACACCTTC. Amino acid sequence: CASSQDRNGQILYGYTF.

The sample holds one count of this clone. The rearrangement uses TRBV7-3 and TRBJ2-1; TRBD2 agrees at 10 bases. Per the germline V gene, CDR1 is SGHTA and CDR2 is FQGTGA. The CDR3 covers 15 residues. V shed 2 bases and J 9 bases; nucleotides not matched to a gene: 7. The CDR3 nucleotides read TGTGCCAGCAGCTTAGTAGCGGGGGGCCAGGGTGAGCAGTTCTTC. Translating gives CASSLVAGGQGEQFF.

The chain uses TRBV18 and TRBJ2-5, with TRBD2 as a possible D gene (5 bases). V dropped 3 bases and J dropped 4 bases, with 6 bases sitting between them. This CDR3 comprises 12 residues. In germline, CDR1 is KGHSH, CDR2 LQKENI. The CDR3 reads CASSPEGETQYF. For the CDR3, the DNA is TGTGCCAGCTCACCCGAGGGAGAGACCCAGTACTTC.

The chain has TRBV5-6 and TRBJ1-6, with a weak D call TRBD1 (5 bases). V was shortened by 4 bases and J by 12 bases, with 14 bases between the two germline ends. Germline values: CDR1 SGHDT, CDR2 YYEEEE. The CDR3 has 13 residues. DNA of the CDR3: TGTGCCAGCAGCGGGACCGACAGTCGACCCCTCCACTTT. Protein product: CASSGTDSRPLHF.

V and J are TRBV9 and TRBJ2-3; D may be TRBD2 (6 bases). With 0 bases removed from V and 1 base from J, the gap between germline ends came to 9 bases. This CDR3 spans 15 amino acids. The V gene's germline CDR1 is SGDLS and CDR2 YYNGEE. CDR3 region: CASSVEWGGTDTQYF. CDR3 in DNA: TGTGCCAGCAGCGTAGAGTGGGGGGGCACAGATACGCAGTATTTT.

The rearrangement joins TRBV27 to TRBJ2-7; D may match TRBD1 or TRBD2 (6 bases each). Germline CDR1 MNHEY, CDR2 SMNVEV (reference sequence). This CDR3 is 13 amino acids long. V was cut by 8 bases and J by 4 bases, with 15 bases left in between. The CDR3 loop reads CASHEGGRYEQYF. DNA of the CDR3: TGTGCCAGCCACGAGGGGGGCAGGTACGAGCAGTACTTC.

A note on this clone: Other nucleotide sequences in the sample specify the same CDR3. The CDR3 region has the DNA TGTGCCAGCAGCCTCCTATCAGGCGAGCAGTACTTC. This gives the protein CASSLLSGEQYF. The chain uses TRBV5-6 and TRBJ2-7; the D is unclear. Per germline, CDR1 SGHDT and CDR2 YYEEEE. This CDR3 has 12 residues. V gave up 4 bases and J gave up 6 bases, with 11 bases separating them.

This clone was counted a few times. This sequence joins TRBV25-1 and TRBJ1-2; no reliable D call. Germline V gives CDR1 MGHDK, CDR2 SYGVNS. Trimming removed 4 bases from V and 8 bases from J, with 11 bases in between. The CDR3 has 12 residues. In nucleotides, the CDR3 is TGTGCCAGCAGTGTCCATATGGGAGGCTACACCTTC. Its protein is CASSVHMGGYTF.

This clone showed up just once. The chain links TRBV5-6 to TRBJ2-6, with 10 nucleotides matching TRBD1. The CDR3 runs to 19 residues. The trim removed 4 bases at V and 1 base at J, leaving 11 bases unmatched. From germline, CDR1 is SGHDT and CDR2 YYEEEE. CDR3 sequence (DNA): TGTGCCAGCAGCGGGGGCTGGGACAGGGGATTTTCTGGGGCCAACGTCCTGACTTTC. Residues: CASSGGWDRGFSGANVLTF.

The chain combines TRBV11-2 with TRBJ1-2, with a weak D call TRBD1 (6 bases). CDR3 size: 15 residues. Deletions cut 5 bases from V and 7 bases from J, with 20 bases between. The germline CDR1 and CDR2 sequences are SGHAT and FQNNGV. The CDR3 sequence: CASSPDRTSRSGYTF. The CDR3 DNA is TGTGCCAGCAGCCCAGACAGGACCTCTAGGAGTGGCTACACCTTC.

In this sample, this clone is medium-sized (0.01 to 0.1%). The rearrangement links TRBV10-1 to TRBJ2-7, with 7 bases matching TRBD2. Germline assignment: CDR1 WNHNN and CDR2 SYGVQD (reference sequence). V gave up 4 bases and J gave up 4 bases; unmatched junction bases: 4. CDR3 length: 13 residues. As DNA, the CDR3 is TGCGCCAGCAGTGGGGACTATTTTTACGAGCAGTACTTC. Translating gives CASSGDYFYEQYF.

This clone was observed a few times. This chain uses TRBV11-1 with TRBJ2-7; D might be TRBD2 (6 bases). The V gene lost 2 bases and the J gene lost 6 bases, with 8 bases spanning the gap. Germline CDR1 SGHAT, CDR2 FQDESV (reference sequence). There are 12 residues in the CDR3. CDR3 sequence reads: CASSLRAGEQYF. CDR3 nucleotides: TGTGCCAGCAGCTTACGAGCGGGCGAGCAGTACTTC. Variable domain in full (rest from reference TRBV11-1 and TRBJ2-7): EAEVAQSPRYKITEKSQAVAFWCDPISGHATLYWYRQILGQGPELLVQFQDESVVDDSQLPKDRFSAERLKGVDSTLKIQPAELGDSAMYLCASSLRAGEQYFGPGTRLTVT.

The chain has TRBV5-6 and TRBJ2-7, with a tentative D call TRBD1 (5 bases). The germline V gene encodes CDR1 SGHDT and CDR2 YYEEEE. The CDR3 loop spans 16 amino acids. V was pared by 4 bases and J by 2 bases, with 19 bases between. In DNA, the CDR3 is TGTGCCAGCAGCCACACAGTGGGGCAGTTAACCTACGAGCAGTACTTC. It encodes CASSHTVGQLTYEQYF.

The chain couples TRBV29-1 to TRBJ1-1; 9 bases match TRBD1. CDR3 size: 12 residues. The junction had 3 bases not matched to a gene; V was cut back by 7 bases and J by 3 bases. CDR1 is SQVTM and CDR2 is ANQGSEA in the germline V gene. The CDR3 bases are TGCAGCGCGAGGACAGGGGACACTGAAGCTTTCTTT. This translates into CSARTGDTEAFF.

This clone was seen only a few times. The chain is built from TRBV27 and TRBJ2-7, with 10 bases fitting TRBD2. The V and J ends lost 8 bases and 6 bases, in that order; junction bases with no gene match: 7. This CDR3 has 13 residues. Per the germline V gene, CDR1 is MNHEY and CDR2 is SMNVEV (reference sequence). The CDR3, as DNA: TGTGCCAGCCAAAGCGGGAGGGGTAGCGAGCAGTACTTC. Amino acids: CASQSGRGSEQYF.

The chain employs TRBV2 and TRBJ2-2; D is perhaps TRBD1 (5 bases). The CDR3 covers 13 residues. Germline V gene lookup returns CDR1 SNHLY and CDR2 FYNNEI. Trimming shortened V by 5 bases and J by 5 bases, and 9 bases separated the two germline ends. CDR3 residues: CASSWGRTGELFF. The CDR3 DNA sequence: TGTGCCAGCAGTTGGGGCAGAACCGGGGAGCTGTTTTTT.